One sample yielded the 13 T cell receptor beta chains listed below, sequenced in a study of beta chain features in type 1 diabetes. All of the isolated RNA was reverse transcribed, so expressed TCRB transcripts were sequenced. Sequenced by immunoSEQ multiplex PCR; TCRdb stores in-frame clones only, minus some. The sample lists 900,000 or so clones, roughly 15% occurring once. Specimen: naive CD4+ T cells from blood. These receptors originate from a woman between 18 and 29 years old in good health.

The CDR3 DNA sequence: TGTGCCAGCAGTTCTAGCGGGAGGGCCGGGTTGGATGAGCAGTTCTTC. Translated: CASSSSGRAGLDEQFF. This sequence joins TRBV27 and TRBJ2-1; 12 bases match TRBD2. The V gene end was trimmed by 4 bases and the J gene end by 8 bases; junction bases not matched to a gene: 9. Germline lookup yields CDR1 MNHEY and CDR2 SMNVEV (reference sequence). The CDR3 contains 16 residues.

This clone was observed a handful of times. This sequence joins TRBV7-8 and TRBJ2-3; 7 nucleotides line up with TRBD2. V lost 4 bases and J lost 4; bases outside the gene matches: 5. Germline lookup yields CDR1 SGHVS and CDR2 FQNEAQ. There are 14 residues in the CDR3. The CDR3 is CASSSAGVSDTQYF. In nucleotides, the CDR3 is TGTGCCAGCAGCTCGGCGGGAGTATCAGATACGCAGTATTTT.

The V gene is TRBV27, the J gene TRBJ2-1; 10 bases are shared with TRBD2. V was pared by 3 bases and J by 7 bases, with 6 bases of the junction left unmatched. Germline-derived CDR1 and CDR2 are MNHEY and SMNVEV (reference sequence). The CDR3 has 15 residues. CDR3 loop: CASSFSSGRTNEQFF. In DNA, the CDR3 is TGTGCCAGCAGTTTTTCTAGCGGGAGAACGAATGAGCAGTTCTTC.

This rearrangement joins TRBV29-1 to TRBJ2-5; 10 positions match TRBD2. V was pared by 6 bases and J by 4 bases, with 2 bases of the junction left unmatched. This CDR3 is built from 12 residues. Germline values: CDR1 SQVTM, CDR2 ANQGSEA. CDR3 DNA: TGCAGCGTACGACTAGCGGGAGAGACCCAGTACTTC. This encodes CSVRLAGETQYF.

This clone was detected only a few times. The chain recombines TRBV11-1 with TRBJ2-1; TRBD1 might be the D (6 bases). The CDR3 is 13 amino acids. The V gene lost 5 bases and the J gene lost 8 bases, with 13 bases spanning the gap. The germline V gene has CDR1 SGHAT and CDR2 FQDESV (reference sequence). Here the CDR3 reads CASSVPGVDEQFF. Written as DNA, the CDR3 is TGTGCCAGCAGCGTACCAGGGGTCGATGAGCAGTTCTTC.

The J gene is TRBJ2-3, the V gene TRBV15; no clear D. Deletions cut 0 bases from V and 6 bases from J, with 13 bases between. The CDR3 has 15 residues. Germline lookup yields CDR1 LNHNV and CDR2 YYDKDF (reference sequence). CDR3 DNA sequence: TGTGCCACCAGCAGAGAGTTAGCTCCCCAGGATACGCAGTATTTT. It specifies CATSRELAPQDTQYF. Variable domain in full (rest from reference TRBV15 and TRBJ2-3): DAMVIQNPRYQVTQFGKPVTLSCSQTLNHNVMYWYQQKSSQAPKLLFHYYDKDFNNEADTPDNFQSRRPNTSFCFLDIRSPGLGDTAMYLCATSRELAPQDTQYFGPGTRLTVL.

The chain has TRBV13 and TRBJ1-2; D is possibly TRBD1 (5 bases). The V gene's germline CDR1 is PRHDT and CDR2 FYEKMQ (reference sequence). V lost 6 bases and J 4 bases, leaving 21 bases between the germline ends. CDR3 length equals 16 residues. CDR3 nucleotides: TGTGCCAGCAGACGGCCCAGGCTGGGGGGGACCTATGGCTACACCTTC. Encoded protein: CASRRPRLGGTYGYTF.

V gene TRBV6-1 combines with J gene TRBJ2-7; D is perhaps TRBD2 (5 bases). The CDR3 contains 13 residues. V gave up 6 bases and J gave up 2 bases, with 11 bases separating them. Germline CDR1 reads MNHNS; CDR2 reads SASEGT. As DNA, the CDR3 is TGTGCCAGCAGACAAGCCGGGACCTACGAGCAGTACTTC. It is translated as CASRQAGTYEQYF.

The chain links TRBV10-3 to TRBJ2-2, with 12 bases that match TRBD2. Germline V gene lookup returns CDR1 ENHRY and CDR2 SYGVKD. J gave up 7 bases and V 6 bases, and 9 bases lay outside the gene matches. There are 16 residues in the CDR3. CDR3 sequence (DNA): TGTGCCATCAGCTCTCCGCAGACTAGCGGGAGCGGGGAGCTGTTTTTT. Translated: CAISSPQTSGSGELFF.

This clone showed up just a few times. This rearrangement joins TRBV6-6 to TRBJ2-1, with D uncertain. The CDR3 length is 14 residues. CDR1 is MNHNY, CDR2 SVGAGI, per germline (reference sequence). V lost 7 bases to trimming and J lost 4 bases, with 14 bases between them. CDR3 region: CASNVGDGYNEQFF. CDR3 DNA sequence: TGTGCCAGCAACGTTGGGGATGGTTACAATGAGCAGTTCTTC.

This clone has a handful of counts. This sequence joins TRBV6-5 and TRBJ1-2; D may be TRBD1 (6 bases). CDR1 is MNHEY, CDR2 SVGAGI, per germline. This CDR3 contains 14 residues. V shed 5 bases and J shed 4 bases, with 14 bases lying between them. CDR3: CASSADRTSYGYTF. The CDR3 region has the DNA TGTGCCAGCAGTGCAGACAGGACGAGCTATGGCTACACCTTC.

This clone appeared a few times. The chain is built from TRBV7-2 and TRBJ2-4, with D unresolved. V was pared by 1 base and J by 7 bases, with 11 bases between. The CDR3 consists of 14 residues. Looked up from germline, CDR1 is SGHTA and CDR2 is FQGNSA. CDR3 in amino acids: CASSLGLGWNIQYF. CDR3 DNA: TGTGCCAGCAGCTTAGGCCTAGGGTGGAACATTCAGTACTTC.

This clone has a handful of counts. The rearrangement links TRBV10-3 to TRBJ2-3; 7 bases line up with TRBD2. The CDR3 has 17 residues. V lost 3 bases to trimming and J lost 3 bases; unmatched junction nucleotides: 12. CDR1 ENHRY and CDR2 SYGVKD come from the germline V gene. Written as DNA, the CDR3 is TGTGCCATCAGTGACAGTGCGGGAGTGATAGTGACAGATACGCAGTATTTT. Translated: CAISDSAGVIVTDTQYF.